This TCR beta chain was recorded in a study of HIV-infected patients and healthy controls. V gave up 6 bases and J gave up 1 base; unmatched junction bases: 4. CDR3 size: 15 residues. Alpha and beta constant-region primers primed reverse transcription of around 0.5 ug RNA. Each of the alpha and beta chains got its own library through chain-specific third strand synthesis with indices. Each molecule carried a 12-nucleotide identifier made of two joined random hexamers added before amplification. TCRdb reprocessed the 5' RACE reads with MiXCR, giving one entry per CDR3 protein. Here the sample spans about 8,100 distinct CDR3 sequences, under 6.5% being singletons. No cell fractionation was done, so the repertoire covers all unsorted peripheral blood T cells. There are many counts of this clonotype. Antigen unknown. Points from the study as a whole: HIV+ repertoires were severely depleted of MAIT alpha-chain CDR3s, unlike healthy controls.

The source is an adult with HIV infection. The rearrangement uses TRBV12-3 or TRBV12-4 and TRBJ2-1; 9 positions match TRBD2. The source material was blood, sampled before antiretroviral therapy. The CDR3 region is CASSRRGGSYNEQFF. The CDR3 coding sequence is TGTGCCAGCAGCCGGCGGGGGGGGTCCTACAATGAGCAGTTCTTC.